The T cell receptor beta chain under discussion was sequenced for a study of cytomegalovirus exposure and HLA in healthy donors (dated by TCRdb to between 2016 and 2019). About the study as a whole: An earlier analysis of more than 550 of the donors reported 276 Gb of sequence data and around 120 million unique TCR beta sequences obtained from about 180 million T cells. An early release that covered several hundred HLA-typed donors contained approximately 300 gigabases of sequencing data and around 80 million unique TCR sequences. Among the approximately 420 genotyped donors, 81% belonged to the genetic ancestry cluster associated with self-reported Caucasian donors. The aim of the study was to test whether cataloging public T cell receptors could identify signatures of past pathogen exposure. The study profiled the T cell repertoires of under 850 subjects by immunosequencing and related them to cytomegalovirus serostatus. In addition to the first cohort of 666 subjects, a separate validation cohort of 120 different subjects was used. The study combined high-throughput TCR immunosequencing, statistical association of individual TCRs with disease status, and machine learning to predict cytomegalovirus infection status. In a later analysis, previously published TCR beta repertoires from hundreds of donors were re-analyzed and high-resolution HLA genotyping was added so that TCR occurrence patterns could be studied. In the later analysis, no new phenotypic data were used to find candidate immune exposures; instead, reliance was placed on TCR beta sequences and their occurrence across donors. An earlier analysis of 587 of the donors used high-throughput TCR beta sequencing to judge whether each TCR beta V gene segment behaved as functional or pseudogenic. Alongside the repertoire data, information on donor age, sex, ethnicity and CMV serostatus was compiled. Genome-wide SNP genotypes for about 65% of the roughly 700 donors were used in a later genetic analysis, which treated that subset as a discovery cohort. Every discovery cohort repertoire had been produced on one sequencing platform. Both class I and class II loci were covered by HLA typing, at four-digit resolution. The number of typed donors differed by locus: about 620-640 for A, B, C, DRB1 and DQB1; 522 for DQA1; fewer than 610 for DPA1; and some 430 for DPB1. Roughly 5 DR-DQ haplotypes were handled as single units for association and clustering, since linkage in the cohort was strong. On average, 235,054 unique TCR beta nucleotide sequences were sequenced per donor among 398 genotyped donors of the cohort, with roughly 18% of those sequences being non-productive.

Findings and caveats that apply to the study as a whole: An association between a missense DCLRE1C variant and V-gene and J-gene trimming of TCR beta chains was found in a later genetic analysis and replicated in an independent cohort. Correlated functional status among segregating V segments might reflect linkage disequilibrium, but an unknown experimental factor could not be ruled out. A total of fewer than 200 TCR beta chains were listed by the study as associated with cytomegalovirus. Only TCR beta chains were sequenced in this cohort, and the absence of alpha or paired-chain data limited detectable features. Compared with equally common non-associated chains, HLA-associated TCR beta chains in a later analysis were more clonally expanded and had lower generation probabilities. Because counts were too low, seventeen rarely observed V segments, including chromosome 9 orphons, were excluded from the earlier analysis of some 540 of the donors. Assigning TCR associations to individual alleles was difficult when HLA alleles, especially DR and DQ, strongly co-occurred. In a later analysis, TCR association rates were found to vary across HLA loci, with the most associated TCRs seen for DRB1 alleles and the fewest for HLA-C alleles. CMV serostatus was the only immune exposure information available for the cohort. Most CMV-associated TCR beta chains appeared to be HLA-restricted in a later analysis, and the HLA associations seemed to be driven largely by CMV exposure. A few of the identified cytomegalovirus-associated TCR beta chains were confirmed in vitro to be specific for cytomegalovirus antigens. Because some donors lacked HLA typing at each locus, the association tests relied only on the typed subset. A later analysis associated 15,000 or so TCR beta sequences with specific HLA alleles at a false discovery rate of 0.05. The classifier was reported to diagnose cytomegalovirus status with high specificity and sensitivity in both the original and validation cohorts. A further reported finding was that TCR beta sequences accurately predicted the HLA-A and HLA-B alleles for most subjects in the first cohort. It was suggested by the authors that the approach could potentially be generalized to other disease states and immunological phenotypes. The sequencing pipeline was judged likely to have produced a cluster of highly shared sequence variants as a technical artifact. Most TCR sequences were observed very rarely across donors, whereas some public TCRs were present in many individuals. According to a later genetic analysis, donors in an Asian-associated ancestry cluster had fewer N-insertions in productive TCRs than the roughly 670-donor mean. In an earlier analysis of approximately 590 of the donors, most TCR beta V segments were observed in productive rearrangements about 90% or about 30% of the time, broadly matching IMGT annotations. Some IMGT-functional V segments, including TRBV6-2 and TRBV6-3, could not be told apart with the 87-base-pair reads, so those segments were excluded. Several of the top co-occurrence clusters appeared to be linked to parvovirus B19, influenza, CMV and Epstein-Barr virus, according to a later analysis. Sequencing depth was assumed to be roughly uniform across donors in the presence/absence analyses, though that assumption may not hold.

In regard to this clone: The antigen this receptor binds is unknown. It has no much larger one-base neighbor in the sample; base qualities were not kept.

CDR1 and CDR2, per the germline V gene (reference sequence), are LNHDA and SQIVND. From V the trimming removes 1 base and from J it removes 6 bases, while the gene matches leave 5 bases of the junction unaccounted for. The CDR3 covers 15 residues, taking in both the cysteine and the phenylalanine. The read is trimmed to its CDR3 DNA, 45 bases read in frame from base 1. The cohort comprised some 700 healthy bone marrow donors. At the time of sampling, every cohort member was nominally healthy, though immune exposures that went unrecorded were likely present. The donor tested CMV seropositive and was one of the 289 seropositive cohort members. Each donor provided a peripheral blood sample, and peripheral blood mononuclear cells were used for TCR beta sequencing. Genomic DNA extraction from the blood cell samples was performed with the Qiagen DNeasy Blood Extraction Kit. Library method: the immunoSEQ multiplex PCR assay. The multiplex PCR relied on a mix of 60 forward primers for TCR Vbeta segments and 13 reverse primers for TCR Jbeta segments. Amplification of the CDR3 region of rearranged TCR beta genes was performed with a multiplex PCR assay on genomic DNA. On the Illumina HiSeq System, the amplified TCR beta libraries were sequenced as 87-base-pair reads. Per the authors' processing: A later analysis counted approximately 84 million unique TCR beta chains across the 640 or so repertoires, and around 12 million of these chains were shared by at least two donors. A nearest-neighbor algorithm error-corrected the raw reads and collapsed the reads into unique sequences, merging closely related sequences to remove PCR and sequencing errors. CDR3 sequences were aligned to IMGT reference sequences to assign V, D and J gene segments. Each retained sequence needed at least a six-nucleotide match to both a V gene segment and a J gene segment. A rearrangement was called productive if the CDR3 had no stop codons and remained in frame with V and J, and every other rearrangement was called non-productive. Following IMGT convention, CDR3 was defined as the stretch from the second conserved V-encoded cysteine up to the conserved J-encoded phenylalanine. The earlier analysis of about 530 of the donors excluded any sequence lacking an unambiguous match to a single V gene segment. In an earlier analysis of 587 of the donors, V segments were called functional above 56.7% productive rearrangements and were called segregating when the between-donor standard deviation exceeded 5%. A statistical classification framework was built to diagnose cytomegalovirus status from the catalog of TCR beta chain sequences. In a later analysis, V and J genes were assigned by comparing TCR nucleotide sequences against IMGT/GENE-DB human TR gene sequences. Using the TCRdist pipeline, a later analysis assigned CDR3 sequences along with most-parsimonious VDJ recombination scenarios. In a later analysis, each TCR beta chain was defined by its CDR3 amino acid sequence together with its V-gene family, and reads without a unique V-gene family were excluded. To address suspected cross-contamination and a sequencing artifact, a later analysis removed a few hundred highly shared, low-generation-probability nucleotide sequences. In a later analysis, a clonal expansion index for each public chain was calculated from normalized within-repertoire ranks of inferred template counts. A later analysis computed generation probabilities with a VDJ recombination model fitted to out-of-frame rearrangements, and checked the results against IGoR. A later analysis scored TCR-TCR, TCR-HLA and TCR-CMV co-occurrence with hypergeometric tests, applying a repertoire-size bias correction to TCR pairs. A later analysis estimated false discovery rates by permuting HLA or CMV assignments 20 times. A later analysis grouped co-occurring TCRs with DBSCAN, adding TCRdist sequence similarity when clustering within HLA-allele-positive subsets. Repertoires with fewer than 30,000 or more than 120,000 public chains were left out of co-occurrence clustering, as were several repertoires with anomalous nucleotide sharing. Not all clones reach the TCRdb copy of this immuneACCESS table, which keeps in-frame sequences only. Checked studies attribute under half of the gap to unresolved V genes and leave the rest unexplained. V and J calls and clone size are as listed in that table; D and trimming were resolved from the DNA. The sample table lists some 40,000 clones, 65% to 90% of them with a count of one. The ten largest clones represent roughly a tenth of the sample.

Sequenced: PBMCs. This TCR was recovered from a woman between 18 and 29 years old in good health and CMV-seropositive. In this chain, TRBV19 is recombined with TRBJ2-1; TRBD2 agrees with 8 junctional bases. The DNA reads TGTGCCAGTAGTATAGTGGGGGCGGGAGGCAATGAGCAGTTCTTC. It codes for CASSIVGAGGNEQFF.